The clone carrying this T cell receptor beta chain has only one observation. Patients in Seattle were enrolled during active infection, then followed longitudinally. CDR1 is LNHDA and CDR2 is SQIVND in the germline V gene (reference sequence). Trimming cost V 1 base and J 6 bases, with 19 bases left between them. The CDR3 has 17 residues. This record belongs to a study of blood T cell repertoires in COVID-19. Looking at the study overall: Samples came from the United States, Italy and Spain, spanning acute and convalescent COVID-19. T cells, B-cell-depleted T cells, or PBMCs provided the cDNA or gDNA that served as material.

Per the original data handling: Nucleated cell counts were estimated from reference gene primer amplification. Method: immunoSEQ multiplex PCR; TCRdb's copy keeps in-frame clones and lacks some. D and trimming were read from the DNA, whereas the V and J calls and clone size are those reported in that table. The sample holds approximately 40,000 clones; about 85% are singletons and the top ten take around 5.1%. What was sequenced was peripheral blood. The chain is built from TRBV19 and TRBJ1-5; unclear D gene. The receptor was isolated from a man aged 55 to 70 with COVID-19, enrolled during active disease. The CDR3: CASSIGGRTGSTQPQHF. The CDR3 DNA follows: TGTGCCAGTAGTATAGGGGGTAGGACGGGATCTACTCAGCCCCAGCATTTT.